These T cell receptor beta chains were read from a single sample in a study of tumor and adjacent non-tumor tissue in lung cancer. In TCRdb, the multiplex PCR reads were re-called with MiXCR into one record per CDR3 protein. The sample lists under 95,000 distinct CDR3 sequences, 80% to 90% occurring once. The sample comprised distant non-tumor lung tissue. The receptors derive from a man in his 60s with non-small cell lung cancer. CDR3s include the opening cysteine and the closing phenylalanine or tryptophan. The D gene is left open where the match is weak. Clone size is given for some rows only: seen once, a few or many times, or a class if the clone is expanded.

abundance	v_gene	j_gene	d_gene	CDR3nt	CDR3aa
-	TRBV20-1	TRBJ1-2	-	TGCAATGCTCAGAAGGGATATGGCTACACCTTT	CNAQKGYGYTF
-	TRBV11-2	TRBJ1-4	-	TGTACCAGCGGCTTAGTCCCGCAGCGTAGTTCTAATGAAAAACTGTTTTTT	CTSGLVPQRSSNEKLFF
-	TRBV11-2	TRBJ1-2	-	TGTGTCAGTAGCTTAGAAGCAGGGATCGAAGGCTACACCTTC	CVSSLEAGIEGYTF
-	TRBV11-3	TRBJ2-4	-	TGTGTCAGCAGCCCCCGGGACCCCAAAAACATTCTGTACTTC	CVSSPRDPKNILYF
few	TRBV28	TRBJ2-1	-	TGTGCCAGCAGTCCAGATTTGGGGAGCATGCTCTTC	CASSPDLGSMLF
-	TRBV5-4	TRBJ1-1	TRBD1	TGTGCCAGTAGCGGGCGGACAGGGCTTAGGAACACTGAAGCTTTCTTT	CASSGRTGLRNTEAFF
-	TRBV7-3	TRBJ2-5	TRBD1	TGTGCCAGCAGCTTCCGACAGGGTGGCGCAGAAGCTCAGTACTTC	CASSFRQGGAEAQYF
-	TRBV12-3/TRBV12-4	TRBJ1-6	-	TGTGCCAGCAGACTCGGGGCCAATTCACCCCTCCACTTT	CASRLGANSPLHF
once	TRBV28	TRBJ2-2	-	TGTGCCAGCGGCGGATTACAGGGAGACACCGGGGACCTGTTTTTT	CASGGLQGDTGDLFF
few	TRBV7-9	TRBJ2-5	-	TGTGCCAGCAGCCTACGGGACTCGCATCAAGAGACCCAGTACTTC	CASSLRDSHQETQYF
-	TRBV5-1	TRBJ2-7	-	TGCGCCAGCAGCTTGGGGCTAGCGAGTAGCGAGCGGTACTTC	CASSLGLASSERYF
-	TRBV30	TRBJ2-7	TRBD2	TGTGCCTGGAAGGGACTAGCGGGACTCTCCTACGAGCAGTACTTC	CAWKGLAGLSYEQYF
-	TRBV20-1	TRBJ2-7	-	TGCAGTGCTAGAGATCCGGGGACTCTATCGGGAGTGGGCTACGAGCAGTACTTC	CSARDPGTLSGVGYEQYF
-	TRBV11-2	TRBJ1-3	-	TGTGTCAGCAGCTTAGGGGGTGGCCCCGGAAACATCATATATTTT	CVSSLGGGPGNIIYF
-	TRBV20-1	TRBJ2-1	-	TGCAGTGCTAGTGGCCGGAAGGACCACAATGAGCAGTTCTTC	CSASGRKDHNEQFF
-	TRBV20-1	TRBJ2-1	TRBD2	TGCAGTGCTAGAGAAACTAGCGGTGTCACCAATGAGCAGCTCTTC	CSARETSGVTNEQLF
-	TRBV4-1	TRBJ1-1	-	TGCGCCAGCAGCATTGGCCCTACCTCTGTGAACACTGAATCTTTCTTT	CASSIGPTSVNTESFF
-	TRBV4-1	TRBJ2-1	TRBD2	TGCGCCAGCAGCCAGCCAGTAGCGGGGGGATCTTACAATGAGCAGTTCTTC	CASSQPVAGGSYNEQFF
few	TRBV11-3	TRBJ2-3	TRBD1	TGTGCCAGTAGCATTCAGGGGGCAGATACACAGTATTTT	CASSIQGADTQYF
-	TRBV6-5	TRBJ2-1	-	TGTGCCGGCAGTTATTCGTACTCGGGGGCCTCCTACAATGAGCAGTTCTTC	CAGSYSYSGASYNEQFF
-	TRBV11-2	TRBJ2-6	-	TGTGTTAGCAGTCCTATCTCTGGGGCCAACATCCTGAATTTC	CVSSPISGANILNF
-	TRBV6-2/TRBV6-3	TRBJ2-3	TRBD2	TGTGCCAGCGGACTAGCGGGAGAAACAGATATGCAGTATTTT	CASGLAGETDMQYF
-	TRBV6-2/TRBV6-3	TRBJ2-1	-	TGTGTCAGCACCGACCGGACAGCCCGCATTGAGCAGATCTTC	CVSTDRTARIEQIF
-	TRBV11-2	TRBJ2-6	-	TGTGCCCGCAGCTTAGTTCCAAAGGACATGCCCTCTGGTGCCAACGTCCTGACTTTC	CARSLVPKDMPSGANVLTF
many	TRBV6-1	TRBJ2-7	TRBD1	TGTGCCAGCAGTGAACCCGGGACAGGGGGCGACGAGCAGTACTTC	CASSEPGTGGDEQYF